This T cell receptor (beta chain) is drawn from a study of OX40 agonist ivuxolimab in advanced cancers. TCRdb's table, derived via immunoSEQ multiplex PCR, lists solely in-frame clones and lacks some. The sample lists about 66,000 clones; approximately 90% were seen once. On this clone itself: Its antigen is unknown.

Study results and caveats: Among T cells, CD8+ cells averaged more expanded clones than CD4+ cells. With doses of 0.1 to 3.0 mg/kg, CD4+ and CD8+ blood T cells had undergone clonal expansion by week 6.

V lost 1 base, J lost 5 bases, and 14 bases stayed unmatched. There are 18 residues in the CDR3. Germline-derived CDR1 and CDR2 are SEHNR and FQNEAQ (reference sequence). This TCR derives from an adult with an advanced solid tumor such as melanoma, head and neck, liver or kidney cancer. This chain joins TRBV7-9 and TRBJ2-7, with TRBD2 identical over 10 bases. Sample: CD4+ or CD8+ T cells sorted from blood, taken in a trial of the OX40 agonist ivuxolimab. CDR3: CASSLGRLLAGIVDEQYF. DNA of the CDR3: TGTGCCAGCAGCTTAGGTCGGTTACTAGCGGGAATAGTGGACGAGCAGTACTTC.